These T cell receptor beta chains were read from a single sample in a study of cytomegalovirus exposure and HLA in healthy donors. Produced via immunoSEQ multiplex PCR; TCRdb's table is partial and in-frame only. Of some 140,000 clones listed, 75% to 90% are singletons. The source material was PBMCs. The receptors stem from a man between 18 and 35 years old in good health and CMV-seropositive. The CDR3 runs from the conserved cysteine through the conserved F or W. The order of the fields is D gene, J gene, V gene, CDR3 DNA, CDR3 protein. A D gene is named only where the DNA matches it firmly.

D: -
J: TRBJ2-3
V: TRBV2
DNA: TGTGCCAGTTTCCCAGCGACTAGTCTAACTAGCACAGATACGCAGTATTTT
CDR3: CASFPATSLTSTDTQYF

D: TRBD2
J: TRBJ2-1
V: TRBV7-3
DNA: TGTGCCAGCAGCCCAAGGGAGGGGAAAGCGGATGAGCAGTTCTTC
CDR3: CASSPREGKADEQFF

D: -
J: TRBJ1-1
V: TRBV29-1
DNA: TGCAGCGTTTCGGGACTGATGAACACTGAAGCTTTCTTT
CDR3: CSVSGLMNTEAFF

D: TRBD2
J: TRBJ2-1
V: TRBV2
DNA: TGTGCCAGCAGTGGACTAGCGGGGGGCTACAATGAGCAGTTCTTC
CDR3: CASSGLAGGYNEQFF

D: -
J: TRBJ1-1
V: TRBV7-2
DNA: TGTGCCAGCAGCACAACCAATCGGGGGTACACTGAAGCTTTCTTT
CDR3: CASSTTNRGYTEAFF

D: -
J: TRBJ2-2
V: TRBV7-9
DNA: TGTGCCAGCAGCCCTGTGGCGGGCACCGGGGAGCTGTTTTTT
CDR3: CASSPVAGTGELFF

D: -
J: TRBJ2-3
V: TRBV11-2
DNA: TGTGCCAGCAGCTTAGGTTCCAGGGCCACAGATACGCAGTATTTT
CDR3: CASSLGSRATDTQYF

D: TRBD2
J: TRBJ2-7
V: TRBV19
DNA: TGTGCCAGTAGGGGCTTGGGGCCCGCGGGAGCCTACGAGCAGTACTTC
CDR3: CASRGLGPAGAYEQYF

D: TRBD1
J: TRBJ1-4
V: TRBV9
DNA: TGTGCCAGCAGCCCAAGAGCGGACAGGAAGGGATCAACTAATGAAAAACTGTTTTTT
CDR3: CASSPRADRKGSTNEKLFF

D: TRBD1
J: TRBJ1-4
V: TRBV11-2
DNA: TGTGCCAACTCCGACAGGGTGGTAGCTAATGAAAAACTGTTTTTT
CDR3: CANSDRVVANEKLFF

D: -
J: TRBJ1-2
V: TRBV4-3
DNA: TGCGCCAGCAGCCAAGTCCGAGGGCATGGCTACACCTTC
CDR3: CASSQVRGHGYTF

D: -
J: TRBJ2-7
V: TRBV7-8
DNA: TGTGCCAGCAGCTTAGGGGCCGGCAGCAGCTCCTACGAGCAGTACTTC
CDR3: CASSLGAGSSSYEQYF

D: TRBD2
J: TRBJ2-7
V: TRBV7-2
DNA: TGTGCCAGCAGCTTAAGGGGTAGCGGGCAAACCTACGAGCAGTACTTC
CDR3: CASSLRGSGQTYEQYF

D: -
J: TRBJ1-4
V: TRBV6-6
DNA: TGTGCCAGCAGTTATTCCGGTGTATCGACTAATGAAAAACTGTTTTTT
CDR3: CASSYSGVSTNEKLFF

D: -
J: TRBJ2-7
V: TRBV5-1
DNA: TGCGCCAGCAGCTTGCCTTCGGACGGGAACTCCTACGAGCAGTACTTC
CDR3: CASSLPSDGNSYEQYF

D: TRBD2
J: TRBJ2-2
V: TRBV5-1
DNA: TGCGCCAGCACACTGCACCTTGGACTAGCGACCTCCACCGGGGAGCTGTTTTTT
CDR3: CASTLHLGLATSTGELFF

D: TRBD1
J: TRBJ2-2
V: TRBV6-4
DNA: TGTGCCAGCAGTGCAGGGACAGGGGCCGGGGAGCTGTTTTTT
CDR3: CASSAGTGAGELFF

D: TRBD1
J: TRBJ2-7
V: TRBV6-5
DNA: TGTGCCAGCAGCCTCCCCGGGACAGGGGGCATCGAGTACTTC
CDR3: CASSLPGTGGIEYF